Below, 6 T cell receptor beta chains from the same sample are listed, as sequenced in a study of CD8 T cells in ankylosing spondylitis (dated by TCRdb to 2017 to 2019). Library construction relied on 5' RACE. Sequenced using an Illumina HiSeq 2500. Using fastp at Q25 and MiXCR, TCRdb reprocessed the public reads and kept productive beta chains. Merged by CDR3 protein, the rows form single entries marked with the most common genes and DNA. The sample table holds about 130,000 distinct CDR3 sequences, of which around 7% were seen once. The ten largest clonotypes hold over 9% of the sample. Source material: blood, either unsorted or a sorted T cell fraction (not recorded which). The source is a male donor with ankylosing spondylitis or in good health (not recorded which).

This clonotype was observed at least ten times. The V call is TRBV7-2, the J call TRBJ2-3; 10 bases fit TRBD1. Germline V gene data show CDR1 as SGHTA and CDR2 as FQGNSA. The trim removed 4 bases at V and 3 bases at J, leaving 4 bases unmatched. The CDR3 spans 15 residues. The CDR3 sequence is CASSYGQGGTDTQYF. In nucleotides, the CDR3 is TGTGCCAGCAGCTATGGACAGGGGGGAACAGATACGCAGTATTTT.

J is TRBJ1-2 and V is TRBV20-1; 8 nucleotides agree with TRBD1. The junction had 6 bases not matched to a gene; V was cut back by 4 bases and J by 2 bases. Germline V gene lookup returns CDR1 DFQATT and CDR2 SNEGSKA (reference sequence). This CDR3 has 14 amino acids. The CDR3 DNA is TGCAGTGCTATGAGGGACAGGTCCAACTATGGCTACACCTTC. It encodes CSAMRDRSNYGYTF.

The rearrangement joins TRBV5-1 to TRBJ2-3; the D gene is possibly TRBD2 (6 bases). V dropped 4 bases and J dropped 6 bases, with 15 bases sitting between them. The germline V gene has CDR1 SGHRS and CDR2 YFSETQ. The CDR3 totals 14 residues. The CDR3 bases are TGCGCCAGCAGCGATTTGGCGGGGAGGGATACGCAGTATTTT. It specifies CASSDLAGRDTQYF.

This clonotype was recorded at least ten times. This chain connects TRBV20-1 to TRBJ1-2, with D perhaps TRBD1 (6 bases). CDR3 size: 14 residues. Germline V lookup: CDR1 DFQATT, CDR2 SNEGSKA (reference sequence). V lost 0 bases and J lost 6, with 14 bases in between. The CDR3 DNA reads TGCAGTGCTAGAGAGTCGGGGGGCTGGGATGGCTACACCTTC. It encodes CSARESGGWDGYTF.

The table lists this clonotype with many counts. This chain uses TRBV21-1 with TRBJ2-5. TRBV21-1 is a pseudogene segment. The CDR3 is 14 residues long. The CDR3 sequence is CASSKVGDKETQYF. CDR3 bases: TGTGCCAGCAGCAAAGTCGGGGACAAAGAGACCCAGTACTTC.

This clonotype was found many times. This rearrangement joins TRBV5-1 to TRBJ2-1; a weak D match, TRBD1 (8 bases). The V and J ends lost 0 bases and 8 bases respectively, with 18 bases between them. CDR1 is SGHRS and CDR2 is YFSETQ in the germline V gene. CDR3 length: 16 amino acids. Written as DNA, the CDR3 is TGCGCCAGCAGCTTGGATGGACAGGGAGGGTCCGATGAGCAGTTCTTC. Translated: CASSLDGQGGSDEQFF.